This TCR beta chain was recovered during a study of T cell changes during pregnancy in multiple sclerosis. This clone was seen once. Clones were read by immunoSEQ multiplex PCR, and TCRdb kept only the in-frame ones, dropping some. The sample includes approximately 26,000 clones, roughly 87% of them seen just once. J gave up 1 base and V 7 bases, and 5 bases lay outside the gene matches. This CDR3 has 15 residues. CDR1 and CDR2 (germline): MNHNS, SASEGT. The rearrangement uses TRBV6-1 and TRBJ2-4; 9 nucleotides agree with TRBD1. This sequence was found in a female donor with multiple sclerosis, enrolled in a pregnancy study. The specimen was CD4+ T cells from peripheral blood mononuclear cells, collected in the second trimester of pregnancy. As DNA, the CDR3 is TGTGCCAGCACTAAACAGGGGGCGGCCAAAAACATTCAGTACTTC. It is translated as CASTKQGAAKNIQYF.